A single sample gave rise to the 22 T cell receptor beta chains below, sequenced in a study of radiotherapy plus CTLA-4 blockade in lung cancer. Assay used: immunoSEQ multiplex PCR; TCRdb lists only in-frame clones, some missing. This table holds approximately 80,000 clones, roughly four fifths found once. The specimen comprised peripheral blood, sampled from a patient treated with radiotherapy plus ipilimumab. Every receptor here comes from a human donor with non-small cell lung cancer whose response to radiotherapy plus ipilimumab could not be evaluated.

The chain employs TRBV5-6 and TRBJ1-2; TRBD1 agrees at 7 bases. V trimming: 4 bases; J trimming: 1 base; junction bases outside the gene matches: 4. CDR1 SGHDT and CDR2 YYEEEE come from the germline V gene. CDR3 length: 14 residues. The CDR3 here is CASSATGINYGYTF. Written as DNA, the CDR3 is TGTGCCAGCAGCGCGACAGGGATTAACTATGGCTACACCTTC.

This chain links TRBV6-5 with TRBJ1-6; 8 nucleotides agree with TRBD1. This CDR3 is built from 13 residues. CDR1 is MNHEY, CDR2 SVGAGI, per germline. J gave up 8 bases and V 6 bases, and 3 bases lay outside the gene matches. The CDR3 region has the DNA TGTGCCAGCAGCCTGGACAGGGATTCACCCCTCCACTTT. This codes for CASSLDRDSPLHF.

This chain joins TRBV7-3 and TRBJ2-2, with D unclear. The CDR3 has 16 amino acids. Trimming stripped 1 base from V and 1 base from J, with 10 bases between. The germline CDR1 and CDR2 sequences are SGHTA and FQGTGA. The CDR3: CASSLSLQRNTGELFF. The CDR3 nucleotides read TGTGCCAGCAGCTTAAGCCTCCAGCGGAACACCGGGGAGCTGTTTTTT.

This clone was found a few times. As DNA, the CDR3 is TGCGCCAGCACTCAACTAGCGACGGGAGATACGCAGTATTTT. This gives the protein CASTQLATGDTQYF. This chain connects TRBV5-1 to TRBJ2-3; 7 bases map to TRBD2. Trimming cost V 6 bases and J 5 bases; bases outside gene matches: 9. In germline, CDR1 is SGHRS, CDR2 YFSETQ. This CDR3 contains 14 residues.

This clone was detected a few times. J is TRBJ1-2 and V is TRBV5-6, with 10 positions matching TRBD1. Trimming at V came to 3 bases and at J to 7 bases, leaving 9 bases not matched to a gene. CDR1 is SGHDT, CDR2 YYEEEE, per germline. CDR3 length equals 15 residues. CDR3 in amino acids: CASSSGMTGGLGYTF. CDR3 sequence (DNA): TGTGCCAGCAGCTCGGGTATGACAGGGGGCCTTGGCTACACCTTC. Together with reference TRBV5-6 and TRBJ1-2, the CDR3 gives the full variable domain: DAGVTQSPTHLIKTRGQQVTLRCSPKSGHDTVSWYQQALGQGPQFIFQYYEEEERQRGNFPDRFSGHQFPNYSSELNVNALLLGDSALYLCASSSGMTGGLGYTFGSGTRLTVV.

V usage is TRBV25-1 and J usage is TRBJ1-1; TRBD1 might be the D (5 bases). V was trimmed by 3 bases and J by 7 bases, leaving 15 bases between them. Germline V gene data show CDR1 as MGHDK and CDR2 as SYGVNS. The CDR3 is 14 amino acids. CDR3 nucleotides: TGTGCCAGCAGTGAGGGGCAAAGAACAGGTGAAGCTTTCTTT. This translates into CASSEGQRTGEAFF.

This rearrangement joins TRBV7-2 to TRBJ2-7; 8 bases are a match to TRBD2. The CDR3 runs 15 residues. V trimming: 4 bases; J trimming: 0 bases; junction bases outside the gene matches: 5. Looked up from germline, CDR1 is SGHTA and CDR2 is FQGNSA. CDR3 in DNA: TGTGCCAGCAGCTCTTCAAGCGGGAGCTCCTACGAGCAGTACTTC. It codes for CASSSSSGSSYEQYF. Based on the CDR3 plus reference TRBV7-2 and TRBJ2-7, the full variable domain is GAGVSQSPSNKVTEKGKDVELRCDPISGHTALYWYRQSLGQGLEFLIYFQGNSAPDKSGLPSDRFSAERTGGSVSTLTIQRTQQEDSAVYLCASSSSSGSSYEQYFGPGTRLTVT.

The V gene is TRBV29-1, the J gene TRBJ2-2; 10 nucleotides match TRBD1. The trim removed 4 bases at V and 6 bases at J, leaving 8 bases unmatched. The CDR3 runs to 15 residues. Germline V gene lookup returns CDR1 SQVTM and CDR2 ANQGSEA. CDR3 amino acids: CSVAVLDRGAGELFF. CDR3 sequence (DNA): TGCAGCGTTGCGGTGTTGGACAGGGGGGCCGGGGAGCTGTTTTTT.

In this sample, this clone is medium-sized. V and J are TRBV19 and TRBJ2-7, with D possibly TRBD1 on 6 matching bases. The germline V gene encodes CDR1 LNHDA and CDR2 SQIVND (reference sequence). CDR3 size: 13 residues. V lost 6 bases to trimming and J lost 5 bases, with 14 bases between them. The CDR3 nucleotides read TGTGCCAGTAGGAGGACAGAAAGGCACGAGCAGTACTTC. Translation: CASRRTERHEQYF.

J is TRBJ2-7 and V is TRBV5-6, with 10 nucleotides matching TRBD2. The CDR3 is made up of 17 amino acids. The junction had 7 bases not matched to a gene; V was cut back by 0 bases and J by 1 base. Germline loops: CDR1 SGHDT, CDR2 YYEEEE. CDR3 nucleotide sequence: TGTGCCAGCAGCTTGGGAGCGGGGGGGCCTTTATCCTACGAGCAGTACTTC. It is translated as CASSLGAGGPLSYEQYF.

CDR3: CASSRQHGDEKLFF. In DNA form, the CDR3 reads TGTGCCAGCAGTCGACAGCATGGGGATGAAAAACTGTTTTTT. The V call is TRBV5-6, the J call TRBJ1-4, with D tentatively TRBD1 (5 bases). CDR3 length: 14 residues. CDR1 is SGHDT and CDR2 is YYEEEE in the germline V gene. V lost 5 bases to trimming and J lost 6 bases, with 14 bases between them.

On this clone: Its ends do not fully match the called genes, so a read error is possible. At the DNA level, this CDR3 is encoded by other sequences in the same sample as well. The J gene is TRBJ1-2, the V gene TRBV27; the match to TRBD1 covers 11 bases. Germline V gene data show CDR1 as MNHEY and CDR2 as SMNVEV (reference sequence). This CDR3 has 15 residues. The CDR3 loop is CASSYSGQGAFGYTF. The CDR3 DNA reads as TGCGCCAGCAGTTATTCCGGACAGGGGGCCTTTGGCTACACCTTC.

V and J are TRBV4-2 and TRBJ2-1, with 13 bases that match TRBD2. V shed 5 bases and J 8 bases; nucleotides not matched to a gene: 6. The CDR3 consists of 15 residues. Looked up from germline, CDR1 is LGHNA and CDR2 is YNFKEQ. CDR3 DNA: TGTGCCAGCAGCGCCGGGACTAGCGGGGCCCATGAGCAGTTCTTC. This translates into CASSAGTSGAHEQFF.

The chain has TRBV5-6 and TRBJ2-7; D is undetermined. CDR1 and CDR2 (germline): SGHDT, YYEEEE. V was trimmed by 1 base and J by 0 bases, leaving 5 bases between them. The CDR3 loop spans 13 amino acids. The CDR3 region is CASSLSLSYEQYF. The CDR3 DNA reads TGTGCCAGCAGCTTGTCCCTCTCCTACGAGCAGTACTTC.

V and J are TRBV2 and TRBJ2-5, with a weak D call TRBD1 (5 bases). The better agreement between TRBJ2-7 and the DNA end casts doubt on the J call. Looked up from germline, CDR1 is SNHLY and CDR2 is FYNNEI. The CDR3 contains 14 residues. CDR3 region: CASSESGWAYEQYF. For the CDR3, the DNA is TGTGCCAGCAGTGAATCAGGGTGGGCCTACGAGCAGTACTTC.

This chain connects TRBV27 to TRBJ2-3; 8 bases match TRBD1. From germline, CDR1 is MNHEY and CDR2 SMNVEV (reference sequence). V lost 4 bases and J lost 4; bases outside the gene matches: 16. The CDR3 loop spans 18 amino acids. CDR3 loop: CASSWPSRDRPFADTQYF. The CDR3 DNA reads as TGTGCCAGCAGTTGGCCTTCCCGGGACAGGCCTTTCGCAGATACGCAGTATTTT.

In this sample, this clone turned up a few times. This chain uses TRBV30 with TRBJ1-3; TRBD1 matches at 7 bases. CDR1 is GTSNPN, CDR2 SVGIG, per germline (reference sequence). V lost 5 bases, J lost 9 bases, and 4 bases stayed unmatched. The CDR3 totals 11 residues. The CDR3 DNA follows: TGTGCCTGGGGGGACAGAGGCACCATATATTTT. This translates into CAWGDRGTIYF.

The chain is built from TRBV14 and TRBJ2-7; the D gene is possibly TRBD1 (5 bases). The CDR3 totals 13 residues. V lost 5 bases to trimming and J lost 5 bases, with 13 bases between them. Germline-derived CDR1 and CDR2 are SGHDN and FVKESK. The CDR3, as DNA: TGTGCCAGCAGCTCATGGGCAGGGAACGAGCAGTACTTC. Its protein is CASSSWAGNEQYF. The whole variable domain, filled in from reference TRBV14 and TRBJ2-7, reads EAGVTQFPSHSVIEKGQTVTLRCDPISGHDNLYWYRRVMGKEIKFLLHFVKESKQDESGMPNNRFLAERTGGTYSTLKVQPAELEDSGVYFCASSSWAGNEQYFGPGTRLTVT.

The CDR3 DNA sequence: TGTGCCAGCAGCCCAATCCGGGGGAACACTGAAGCTTTCTTT. This translates into CASSPIRGNTEAFF. The rearrangement uses TRBV11-2 and TRBJ1-1; no clear D. CDR3 length: 14 residues. Germline assignment: CDR1 SGHAT and CDR2 FQNNGV. Deletions cut 5 bases from V and 1 base from J, with 11 bases between.

This clone was seen once. The chain couples TRBV4-1 to TRBJ2-3; D gene uncertain. Per germline, CDR1 MGHRA and CDR2 YSYEKL. Trimming cost V 0 bases and J 0 bases, with 7 bases left between them. This CDR3 spans 15 amino acids. CDR3: CASSQDGSSTDTQYF. The CDR3 DNA follows: TGCGCCAGCAGCCAAGACGGGTCTAGCACAGATACGCAGTATTTT.

This chain links TRBV9 with TRBJ2-7; 7 nucleotides line up with TRBD1. V was pared by 4 bases and J by 1 base, with 5 bases of the junction left unmatched. Germline V gives CDR1 SGDLS, CDR2 YYNGEE. This CDR3 comprises 14 residues. The CDR3 coding sequence is TGTGCCAGCAGCCCCCAGACAGGGTCCTACGAGCAGTACTTC. Translation gives CASSPQTGSYEQYF.

V and J are TRBV9 and TRBJ2-3; possibly TRBD1 for D (5 bases). The CDR3 extends over 16 amino acids. Germline V CDR1 and CDR2: SGDLS, YYNGEE. Trimming left V 3 bases short and J 1 base short, with 15 bases between. The CDR3 sequence is CASSAGRVFGTDTQYF. The CDR3 region has the DNA TGTGCCAGCAGCGCAGGCAGGGTATTCGGCACAGATACGCAGTATTTT.